This T cell receptor beta chain originates from a study of blood T cell repertoires in COVID-19. Study-wide background: Some COVID-19 samples were acute and others convalescent; all came from the United States, Italy and Spain. Sources were T cells, B-cell-depleted T cells, or PBMCs; the material itself was cDNA or gDNA.

Source study methods: Estimates of nucleated cell counts were drawn from the amplification of reference gene primers. This table comes from immunoSEQ multiplex PCR, and its TCRdb copy is limited to in-frame clones, with some not included. The V and J calls and clone size were taken over from that table, and D and trimming were inferred from the DNA. Of roughly 150,000 clones in the sample, approximately 91% were seen once. The CDR3 totals 15 residues. V lost 2 bases to trimming and J lost 6 bases, with 16 bases between them. The germline V gene encodes CDR1 KGHSH and CDR2 LQKENI. This clone was observed a single time.

The receptor was isolated from a man aged 18 to 29 with acute or convalescent COVID-19. The gene calls are TRBV18 and TRBJ1-2; D call uncertain. The material sequenced was peripheral blood. DNA for the CDR3: TGTGCCAGCTCACCATCGAGGGCAGACAAAGATGGCTACACCTTC. It translates to CASSPSRADKDGYTF.